This is a list of T cell receptor beta chains from one sample in a study of blood T cell repertoires in COVID-19. Clones were sequenced by immunoSEQ multiplex PCR, and TCRdb holds only the in-frame ones, with some missing. The table has tens of thousands of clones, approximately 78% seen once. The sample consisted of peripheral blood. These receptors were obtained from a human donor in a cohort sampled during active or convalescent COVID-19. CDR3s include the opening cysteine and the closing phenylalanine or tryptophan. Each record gives: V gene, clone size, D gene, J gene, CDR3 DNA, CDR3 protein. A D gene is named only where the DNA matches it firmly. Some rows have no size entry. The others give once, few or many, or a class for an expanded clone.

TRBV7-2	medium-sized	.	TRBJ1-5	TGTGCCAGCAGCCTCTTAGCGGACCAGCCCCAGCATTTT	CASSLLADQPQHF
TRBV28	.	TRBD2	TRBJ2-3	TGTGCCAGCAATCAACCGGGACTAGGTTCTCGCACAGATACGCAGTATTTT	CASNQPGLGSRTDTQYF
TRBV19	few	TRBD1	TRBJ2-1	TGTGCCAGTAGTATATGGGGACAGAACAATGAGCAGTTCTTC	CASSIWGQNNEQFF
TRBV3-1/TRBV3-2	.	.	TRBJ2-7	TGTGCCAGCAGCCAAATCGAGGGATCCTACGAGCAGTACTTC	CASSQIEGSYEQYF
TRBV4-1	.	.	TRBJ1-1	TGCGCCAGCAGCCAAGATAGATGGAACACTGAAGCTTTCTTT	CASSQDRWNTEAFF
TRBV12-3/TRBV12-4	once	.	TRBJ2-2	TGTGCCAGCAGCCAGGGGCCCGGGGAGCTGTTTTTT	CASSQGPGELFF
TRBV9	.	.	TRBJ2-1	TGTGCCAGCAGCGGCGGAGGGGGGGACTACCGTTACAATGAGCAGTTCTTC	CASSGGGGDYRYNEQFF
TRBV12-3/TRBV12-4	.	.	TRBJ1-5	TGTGCCAGCAGCCAGGGCTGGCAGCCCCAGCATTTT	CASSQGWQPQHF
TRBV19	.	TRBD1	TRBJ2-3	TGTGCCAGTCGTCCCCCAGGGGGCCGCACAGATACGCAGTATTTT	CASRPPGGRTDTQYF
TRBV18	.	.	TRBJ2-4	TGTGCCAGCTCACCACGGGGGGAAGCCAAAAACATTCAGTACTTC	CASSPRGEAKNIQYF
TRBV11-3	.	TRBD2	TRBJ2-5	TGTGCCAGCAGCTTAGGAGCGGGGGGGCAAGAGACCCAGTACTTC	CASSLGAGGQETQYF
TRBV4-2	.	TRBD1	TRBJ2-4	TGTGCCAGCAGCCCGGGACAGATGGGGAACATTCAGTACTTC	CASSPGQMGNIQYF
TRBV6-5	few	TRBD1	TRBJ2-7	TGTGCCAGTAGGGGGCTCTCTTACTACGAGCAGTACTTC	CASRGLSYYEQYF
TRBV2	.	TRBD1	TRBJ1-5	TGTGCCAGCAGTAACAGGGGACGGGCCCAGCATTTT	CASSNRGRAQHF
TRBV15	.	TRBD1	TRBJ1-2	TGTGCCACCAGCAGACCAGGGACAGGGGGGAACTATGGCTACACCTTC	CATSRPGTGGNYGYTF
TRBV9	.	.	TRBJ1-5	TGTGCCAGCAGCCCTGGACAGACCTATAGCAATCAGCCCCAGCATTTT	CASSPGQTYSNQPQHF
TRBV28	.	TRBD1	TRBJ2-7	TGTGCCAGCAGTTCAGCCAGGGGGATCTACGAGCAGTACTTC	CASSSARGIYEQYF
TRBV5-4	.	TRBD1	TRBJ1-4	TGTGCCAGCAGCTTGGGGACAGGTGCAACTAATGAAAAACTGTTTTTT	CASSLGTGATNEKLFF
TRBV4-3	.	.	TRBJ1-3	TGCGCCAGCAGCCAAGTCCAGGGTATTGGAAACACCATATATTTT	CASSQVQGIGNTIYF
TRBV3-1/TRBV3-2	once	.	TRBJ1-5	TGTGCCAGCAGCCCCAGACTAAATCAGCCCCAGCATTTT	CASSPRLNQPQHF
TRBV10-3	.	.	TRBJ2-1	TGTGCCATCAGTGGCGGCACGAGCTCCTACAATGAGCAGTTCTTC	CAISGGTSSYNEQFF
TRBV27	.	.	TRBJ1-2	TGTGCCAGCAGTTTACAGGGGTGGGGTGGCTACACCTTC	CASSLQGWGGYTF
TRBV25-1	.	.	TRBJ1-6	TGTGCCAGCAGTCTCTCAGGAGGTAATTCACCCCTCCACTTT	CASSLSGGNSPLHF
TRBV2	.	TRBD1	TRBJ1-1	TGTGCCAGCAGACCAACAGGGGCCCCGAACACTGAAGCTTTCTTT	CASRPTGAPNTEAFF
TRBV28	.	TRBD1	TRBJ1-2	TGTGCCAGCAGCGGACAGGGTTATGGCTACACCTTC	CASSGQGYGYTF
TRBV4-2	.	.	TRBJ1-5	TGTGCCAGCAGCCAAGTGGCTGGGGGCGGTCAGCCCCAGCATTTT	CASSQVAGGGQPQHF
TRBV4-3	once	TRBD1	TRBJ1-1	TGCGCCAGCAGCCGAGAACAGGGGAGGACTGAAGCTTTCTTT	CASSREQGRTEAFF
TRBV7-9	.	TRBD2	TRBJ2-1	TGTGCCAGCAGTGATAGCGGGGCCTACAATGAGCAGTTCTTC	CASSDSGAYNEQFF
TRBV7-2	.	TRBD2	TRBJ2-2	TGTGCCAGCAGCTTAGTAGCGGGGGGGCCTCGTTCTGTCACCGGGGAGCTGTTTTTT	CASSLVAGGPRSVTGELFF
TRBV10-3	.	.	TRBJ2-1	TGTGCCATCAATAAGAACGGGAATTACAATGAGCAGTTCTTC	CAINKNGNYNEQFF
TRBV5-6	.	TRBD2	TRBJ2-3	TGTGCCAGCAGCTTGCCACTAGCGGGGGGCCGCACAGATACGCAGTATTTT	CASSLPLAGGRTDTQYF
TRBV9	few	.	TRBJ1-1	TGTGCCAGCAGCGGCTCGCGTGCTGAGGCTTTCTTT	CASSGSRAEAFF
TRBV4-1	.	.	TRBJ1-6	TGCGCCAGCAGCCAAGAAATGGGGCAGGGTATCAATTCACCCCTCCACTTT	CASSQEMGQGINSPLHF
TRBV7-2	.	TRBD2	TRBJ2-1	TGTGCCAGCAGCTTAGAGACTAGCGGGGGGCCGTTCTTC	CASSLETSGGPFF
TRBV27	.	.	TRBJ1-1	TGTGCCAGCAGATCAAGCAGGGGAGGGTACACTGAAGCTTTCTTT	CASRSSRGGYTEAFF
TRBV19	.	.	TRBJ2-5	TGTGCCAGTAGTATAGGTGGAGGTACTACAGCGACCCAGTACTTC	CASSIGGGTTATQYF
TRBV6-2/TRBV6-3	few	TRBD1	TRBJ1-2	TGTGCCAGCAGTTACCGGGACAGGGATGGCTACACCTTC	CASSYRDRDGYTF
TRBV2	.	.	TRBJ2-3	TGTGCCAGCAGTGAATTCGACATTAGCACAGATACGCAGTATTTT	CASSEFDISTDTQYF
TRBV29-1	.	.	TRBJ2-2	TGCAGCGTTCTCTTTAGTGCGGGGAACACCGGGGAGCTGTTTTTT	CSVLFSAGNTGELFF
TRBV9	.	.	TRBJ2-2	TGTGCCAGCAGCATAAGCATCACCGGGGAGCTGTTTTTT	CASSISITGELFF